The 3 T cell receptor beta chains listed next were all sequenced from one sample in a study of T cell responses to AZD1222 COVID-19 vaccine. TCRdb's copy holds only in-frame clones and misses some; the assay was immunoSEQ multiplex PCR. The table includes about 75,000 clones, around 86% detected once. Here the sequenced sample was peripheral blood, taken 28 days after the second AZD1222 dose. All receptors come from an adult who received the AZD1222 COVID-19 vaccine.

The V call is TRBV28, the J call TRBJ1-6; D possibly corresponds to TRBD1 (5 bases). Between the trimmed V and J ends, which lost 5 bases and 9 bases, there was a span of 32 bases. CDR1 and CDR2 from the germline V gene are MDHEN and SYDVKM. There are 20 residues in the CDR3. CDR3 sequence: CASSPTRDLDPDDNFSPLHF. CDR3 DNA: TGTGCCAGCAGTCCGACCCGGGACCTGGACCCTGACGACAATTTTTCACCCCTCCACTTT.

As concerns this clone: The sample carries other DNA sequences with the same CDR3. This chain connects TRBV5-1 to TRBJ1-1, with 7 positions matching TRBD1. The V gene's germline CDR1 is SGHRS and CDR2 YFSETQ. The CDR3 is 14 amino acids. The J segment lost 4 bases and the V segment lost 0 bases, leaving 3 bases of the junction unmatched. The CDR3 coding sequence is TGCGCCAGCAGCTTGGCAGGGGGATTCACTGAAGCTTTCTTT. Translating gives CASSLAGGFTEAFF.

The chain carries TRBV4-3 and TRBJ1-1; the match to TRBD1 covers 10 bases. The CDR3 has 15 amino acids. The V gene's germline CDR1 is LGHNA and CDR2 YSLEER. Trimming took 3 bases from V and 10 from J; bases not matched to a gene: 11. CDR3 protein: CASSHPGQGFKGAFF. Here the CDR3 DNA reads TGCGCCAGCAGCCACCCGGGACAGGGGTTTAAAGGAGCTTTCTTT.